The TCR beta chain described here comes from a study of cytomegalovirus exposure and HLA in healthy donors. Study as a whole: HLA-typed donors contributed 65 million to 95 million unique TCRs, which were held in an early data release. Study-wide results and caveats: The study labeled 170 or so TCR beta chains cytomegalovirus-associated. Across HLA loci, a later analysis found differing TCR association rates, with DRB1 most and HLA-C fewest.

PCR involved 60 Vbeta and 13 Jbeta primers. The method was immunoSEQ multiplex PCR; TCRdb's version includes in-frame clones alone and lacks a portion of them. This sample yields roughly 96,000 clones, of which about four fifths are seen a single time; approximately 3% belongs to the top ten. A remark on this clone: Its antigen is not identified. Mismatch with germline at one junction end may stem from a read error.

Germline CDR1 is SNHLY and CDR2 is FYNNEI. The CDR3 consists of 14 residues. This clonotype originated in a female donor in good health and CMV-seropositive. The material sequenced was PBMCs. This chain connects TRBV2 to TRBJ2-7; a possible D gene is TRBD1 (6 bases). This CDR3 is CASREGQTSYRQYF. The CDR3 region has the DNA TGTGCCAGCAGGGAAGGACAGACGTCCTACAGGCAGTACTTC.